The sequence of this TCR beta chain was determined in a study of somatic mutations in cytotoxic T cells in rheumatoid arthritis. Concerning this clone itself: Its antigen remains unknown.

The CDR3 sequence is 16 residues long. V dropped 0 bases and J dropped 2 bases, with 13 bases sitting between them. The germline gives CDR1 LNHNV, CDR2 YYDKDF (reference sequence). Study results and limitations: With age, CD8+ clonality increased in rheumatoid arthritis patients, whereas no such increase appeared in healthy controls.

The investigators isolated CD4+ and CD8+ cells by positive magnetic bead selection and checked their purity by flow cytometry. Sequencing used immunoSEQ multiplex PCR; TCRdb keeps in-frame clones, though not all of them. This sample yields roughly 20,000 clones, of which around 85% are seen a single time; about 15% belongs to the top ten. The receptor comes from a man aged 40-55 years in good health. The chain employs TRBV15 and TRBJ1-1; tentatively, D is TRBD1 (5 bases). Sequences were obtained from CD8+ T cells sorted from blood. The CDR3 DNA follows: TGTGCCACCAGCAGAGATGGGGGGGACCATAACACTGAAGCTTTCTTT. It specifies CATSRDGGDHNTEAFF.